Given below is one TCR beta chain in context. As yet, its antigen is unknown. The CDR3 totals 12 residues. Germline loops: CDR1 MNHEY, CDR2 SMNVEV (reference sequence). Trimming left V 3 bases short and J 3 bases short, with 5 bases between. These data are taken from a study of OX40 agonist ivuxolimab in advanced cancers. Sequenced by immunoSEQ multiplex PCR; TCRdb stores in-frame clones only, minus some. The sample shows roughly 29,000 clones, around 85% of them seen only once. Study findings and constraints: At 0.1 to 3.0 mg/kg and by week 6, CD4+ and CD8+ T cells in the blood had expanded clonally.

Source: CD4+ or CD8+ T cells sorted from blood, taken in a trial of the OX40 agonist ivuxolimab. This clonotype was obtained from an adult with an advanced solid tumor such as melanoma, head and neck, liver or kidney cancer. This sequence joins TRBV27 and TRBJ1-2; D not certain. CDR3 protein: CASSFHDYGYTF. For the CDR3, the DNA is TGTGCCAGCAGTTTCCACGACTATGGCTACACCTTC.